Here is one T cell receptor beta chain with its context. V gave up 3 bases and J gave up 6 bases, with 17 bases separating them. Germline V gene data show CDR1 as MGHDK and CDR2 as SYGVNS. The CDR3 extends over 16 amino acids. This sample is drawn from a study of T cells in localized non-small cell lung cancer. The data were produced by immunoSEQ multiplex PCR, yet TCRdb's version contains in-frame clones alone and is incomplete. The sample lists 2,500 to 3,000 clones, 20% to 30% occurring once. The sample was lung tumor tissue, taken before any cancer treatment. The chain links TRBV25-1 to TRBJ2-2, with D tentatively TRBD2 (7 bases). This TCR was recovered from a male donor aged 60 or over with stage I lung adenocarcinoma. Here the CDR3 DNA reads TGTGCCAGCAGTGATCCGGGGGGCTCACAACCCGGGGAGCTGTTTTTT. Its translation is CASSDPGGSQPGELFF.